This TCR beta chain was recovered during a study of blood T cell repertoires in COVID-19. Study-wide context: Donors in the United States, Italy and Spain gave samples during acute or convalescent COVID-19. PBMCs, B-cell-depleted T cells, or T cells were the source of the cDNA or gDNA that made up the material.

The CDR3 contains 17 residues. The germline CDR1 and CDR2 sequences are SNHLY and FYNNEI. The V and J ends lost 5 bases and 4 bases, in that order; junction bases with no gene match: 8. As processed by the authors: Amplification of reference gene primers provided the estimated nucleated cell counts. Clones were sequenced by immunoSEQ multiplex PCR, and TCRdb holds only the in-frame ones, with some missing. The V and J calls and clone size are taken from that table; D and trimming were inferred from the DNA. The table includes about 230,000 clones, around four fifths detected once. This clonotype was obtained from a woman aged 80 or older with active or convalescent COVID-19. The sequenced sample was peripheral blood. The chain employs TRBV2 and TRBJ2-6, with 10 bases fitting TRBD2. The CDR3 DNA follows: TGTGCCAGCAGTCCTCTAGCGGGAGCCTCCGGGGCCAACGTCCTGACTTTC. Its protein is CASSPLAGASGANVLTF.